This TCR beta chain stems from a study of blood T cell repertoires in COVID-19. Overall study: Acute and convalescent COVID-19 specimens originated in the United States, Italy and Spain. PBMCs, B-cell-depleted T cells, or T cells were the source of the cDNA or gDNA that made up the material.

Germline CDR1 reads KGHSH; CDR2 reads LQKENI. Trimming cost V 5 bases and J 9 bases; bases outside gene matches: 4. This CDR3 spans 14 amino acids. Donors in Cohort 3 counted as recovered after two negative PCRs, clearance, or symptom resolution. TCRdb's table, derived via immunoSEQ multiplex PCR, lists solely in-frame clones and lacks some. Here the sample spans around 280,000 clones, roughly nine tenths being singletons. Sequenced input: PBMCs or T cells enriched from blood (not recorded which). The clonotype was recovered from a woman in her thirties or forties who had recovered from COVID-19. The V call is TRBV18, the J call TRBJ1-6; TRBD1 matches at 10 bases. The CDR3 sequence: CASSIRDRGSPLHF. CDR3 bases: TGTGCCAGCTCAATCCGGGACAGGGGTTCACCCCTCCACTTT.